Here is one T cell receptor beta chain with its context. This entry comes from a study of blood T cell repertoires in COVID-19. Study-wide background: Samples of COVID-19 (acute and convalescent) were obtained from the United States, Italy and Spain. T cells, B-cell-depleted T cells, or PBMCs provided the cDNA or gDNA that served as material.

CDR3 length: 16 amino acids. CDR1 LNHDA and CDR2 SQIVND come from the germline V gene (reference sequence). V was pared by 7 bases and J by 3 bases, with 9 bases of the junction left unmatched. Methods used by the authors: For nucleated cells, counts were estimated from reference gene primer amplification. Sequencing used immunoSEQ multiplex PCR; TCRdb keeps in-frame clones, though not all of them. The V and J calls and clone size are taken from that table; D and trimming were inferred from the DNA. The data contain under 120,000 clones, more than 75% of them seen just once; the ten biggest clones take up 2.1%.

The chain is built from TRBV19 and TRBJ2-6, with TRBD1 identical over 7 bases. Material for sequencing was peripheral blood. The clonotype originates from a human donor in a cohort sampled during active COVID-19. The CDR3 nucleotides are TGTGCCAGTACCGGACAGGCCCCCAGTGGGGCCAACGTCCTGACTTTC. It specifies CASTGQAPSGANVLTF.